The text below deals with one T cell receptor (beta chain). The data were obtained in a study of blood T cell repertoires in COVID-19. Study background: Sites in the United States, Italy and Spain provided acute and convalescent COVID-19 samples. Sample material is recorded as cDNA or gDNA derived from T cells, B-cell-depleted T cells, or PBMCs.

In the study's own analysis: For nucleated cells, counts were estimated from reference gene primer amplification. The repertoire was sequenced with immunoSEQ multiplex PCR; TCRdb's copy has only in-frame clones and lacks some. V, J and clone size were drawn from that table, and D and trimming were deduced from the DNA. Among 110,000 or so clones listed, more than 80% were seen once. Germline CDR1 reads SNHLY; CDR2 reads FYNNEI. This CDR3 comprises 14 residues. V dropped 2 bases and J dropped 0 bases, with 5 bases sitting between them. The specimen sequenced was peripheral blood. The origin of this receptor is a human donor in a cohort sampled during active COVID-19. This chain joins TRBV2 and TRBJ1-3; D remains unclear. This CDR3 reads CASSERGSGNTIYF. In DNA, the CDR3 is TGTGCCAGCAGTGAACGAGGCTCTGGAAACACCATATATTTT.